This TCR beta chain was profiled in a study of persistence of HIV-infected CD4 T cells. On the study more broadly: Median time on suppressive ART was seven to eight years.

CDR3 length equals 14 residues. The V and J ends lost 2 bases and 7 bases respectively, with 12 bases between them. Looked up from germline, CDR1 is SNHLY and CDR2 is FYNNEI. The stimulus was an HIV-1 Gag 15-mer peptide pool, about 1 ug/peptide/mL. CD4+ T cells upregulating both CD40 ligand and CD69 were sorted as responding cells. Donors had undetectable plasma HIV-1 RNA, under 50 copies/mL, for 4+ years. This was the immunoSEQ version 4 assay in survey mode. Sequenced by immunoSEQ multiplex PCR; TCRdb stores in-frame clones only, minus some. Here the sample spans over 10,000 clones, about 69% being singletons. About this clone itself: Its antigen is unidentified.

The sequencing used CD4+ T cells sorted from PBMCs after approximately 18-hour stimulation, collected from a patient who received antiretroviral therapy. The chain joins TRBV2 to TRBJ2-1, with D unresolved. This clonotype was sampled from an adult man with HIV who was CMV-seropositive. The CDR3 nucleotides are TGTGCCAGCAGTGAATACCGCTCTGGGAATGAGCAGTTCTTC. Translated, it gives CASSEYRSGNEQFF.